Sequencing of this T cell receptor beta chain was carried out in a study of blood T cell repertoires in COVID-19. Using immunoSEQ multiplex PCR, the repertoire was profiled, and TCRdb retains in-frame clones only, with some absent. The data hold approximately 290,000 clones, with over 75% observed a single time. This CDR3 spans 13 amino acids. Trimming pared 4 bases from V and 11 bases from J, leaving 16 bases between. Per the germline V gene, CDR1 is SGDLS and CDR2 is YYNGEE. Sequencing input: peripheral blood. This TCR derives from a human donor with COVID-19, enrolled during active disease. The donor label of this sample is uncertain. V is TRBV9 and J is TRBJ1-3, with D unclear. In nucleotides, the CDR3 is TGTGCCAGCAGCACCCTGACCGGAGCCTCCATATATTTT. It yields the protein CASSTLTGASIYF. Full variable domain (outside the CDR3, taken from reference TRBV9 and TRBJ1-3): DSGVTQTPKHLITATGQRVTLRCSPRSGDLSVYWYQQSLDQGLQFLIQYYNGEERAKGNILERFSAQQFPDLHSELNLSSLELGDSALYFCASSTLTGASIYFGEGSWLTVV.